This T cell receptor beta chain stems from a study of blood T cell repertoires in COVID-19. The method was immunoSEQ multiplex PCR; TCRdb's version includes in-frame clones alone and lacks a portion of them. Seen here are fewer than 200,000 clones, under 90% observed once, and the top ten hold about an eighth. The specimen was PBMCs or T cells enriched from blood (not recorded which). This sequence originates from a man over 45 who had recovered from COVID-19.

For the CDR3, the DNA is TGTGCCAGCAGTACCCCAGAAATAGCCAAAAACATTCAGTACTTC. It encodes CASSTPEIAKNIQYF. The rearrangement links TRBV6-5 to TRBJ2-4; D is unresolved. CDR1 is MNHEY, CDR2 SVGAGI, per germline. Trimming took 5 bases from V and 0 from J, leaving 11 bases between them. The CDR3 spans 15 residues.